This TCR beta chain was recorded in a study of PD-1 blockade in classical Hodgkin lymphoma. Study observations and caveats: There remain no defined causes for the repertoire differences, which possibly reflect disease activity or prior therapy. The baseline diversity of complete responders showed similarity to that of newly diagnosed patients.

In its sample, this clone was seen once. Its antigen is undetermined. The sample's time point: cycle 4 day 1 (C4D1), after around six weeks of nivolumab. All patients experienced relapse after autologous stem cell transplantation, and brentuximab vedotin exposure was variable. The CDR3 runs to 16 residues. Trimming removed 6 bases from V and 1 base from J; junction bases left unmatched: 10. Germline V CDR1 and CDR2: SEHNR, FQNEAQ (reference sequence). Sequencing used immunoSEQ multiplex PCR; TCRdb keeps in-frame clones, though not all of them. In the table there are about 64,000 clones, around 90% of which are singletons.

This receptor was obtained from a human donor with classical Hodgkin lymphoma. The specimen comprised peripheral blood mononuclear cells (PBMCs), sampled before the fourth cycle of nivolumab. This sequence joins TRBV7-9 and TRBJ2-3; the match to TRBD1 covers 7 bases. Written as DNA, the CDR3 is TGTGCCAGCAGTCCGCCTACGGGACAGCGCACAGATACGCAGTATTTT. It encodes CASSPPTGQRTDTQYF.